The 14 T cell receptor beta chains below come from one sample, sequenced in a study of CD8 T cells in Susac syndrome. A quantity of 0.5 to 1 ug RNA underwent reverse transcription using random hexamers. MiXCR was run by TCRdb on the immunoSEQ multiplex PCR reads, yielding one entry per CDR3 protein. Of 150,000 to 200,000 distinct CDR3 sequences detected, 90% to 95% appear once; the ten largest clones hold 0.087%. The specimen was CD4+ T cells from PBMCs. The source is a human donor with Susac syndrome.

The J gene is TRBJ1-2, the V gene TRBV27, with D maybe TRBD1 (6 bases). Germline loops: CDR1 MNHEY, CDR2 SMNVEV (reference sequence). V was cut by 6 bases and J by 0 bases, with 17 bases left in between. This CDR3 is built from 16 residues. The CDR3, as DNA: TGTGCCAGCAGCCGGCGTCCGGGACATACTAACTATGGCTACACCTTC. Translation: CASSRRPGHTNYGYTF.

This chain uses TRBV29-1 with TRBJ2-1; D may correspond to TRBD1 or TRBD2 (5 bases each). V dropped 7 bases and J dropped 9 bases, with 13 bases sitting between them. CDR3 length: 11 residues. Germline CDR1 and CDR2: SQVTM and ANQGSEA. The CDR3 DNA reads TGCAGCGCCCCGGGACCTGGTGAGCAGTTCTTC. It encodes CSAPGPGEQFF.

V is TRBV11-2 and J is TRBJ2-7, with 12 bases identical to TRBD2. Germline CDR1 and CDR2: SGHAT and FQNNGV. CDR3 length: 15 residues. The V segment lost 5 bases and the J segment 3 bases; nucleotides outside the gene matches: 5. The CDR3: CASSPGLAGHYEQYF. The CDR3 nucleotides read TGTGCCAGCAGCCCGGGACTAGCGGGCCACTACGAGCAGTACTTC.

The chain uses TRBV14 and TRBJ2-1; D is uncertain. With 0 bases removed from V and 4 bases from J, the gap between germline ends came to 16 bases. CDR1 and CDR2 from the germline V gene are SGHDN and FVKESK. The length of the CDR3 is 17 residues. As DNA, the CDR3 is TGTGCCAGCAGCCAAGATAGAGACCAAACATCTTACAATGAGCAGTTCTTC. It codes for CASSQDRDQTSYNEQFF.

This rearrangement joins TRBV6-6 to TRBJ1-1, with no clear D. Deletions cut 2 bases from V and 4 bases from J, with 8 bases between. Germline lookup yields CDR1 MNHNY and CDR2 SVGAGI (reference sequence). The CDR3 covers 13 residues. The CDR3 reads CASSYPEFTEAFF. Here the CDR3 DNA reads TGTGCCAGCAGTTACCCGGAATTCACTGAAGCTTTCTTT.

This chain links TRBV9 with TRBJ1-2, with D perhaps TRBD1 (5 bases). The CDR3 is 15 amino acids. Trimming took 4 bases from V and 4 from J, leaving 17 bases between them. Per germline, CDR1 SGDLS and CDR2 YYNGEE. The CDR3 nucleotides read TGTGCCAGCAGCCGTAGTGAGACAGCGTTCTATGGCTACACCTTC. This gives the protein CASSRSETAFYGYTF.

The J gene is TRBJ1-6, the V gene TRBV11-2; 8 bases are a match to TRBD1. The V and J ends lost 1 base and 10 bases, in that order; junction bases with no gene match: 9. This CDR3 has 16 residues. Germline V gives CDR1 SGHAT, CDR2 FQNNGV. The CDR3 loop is CASSLAVQGARSPLHF. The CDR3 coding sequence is TGTGCCAGCAGCTTAGCGGTGCAGGGGGCAAGATCACCCCTCCACTTT.

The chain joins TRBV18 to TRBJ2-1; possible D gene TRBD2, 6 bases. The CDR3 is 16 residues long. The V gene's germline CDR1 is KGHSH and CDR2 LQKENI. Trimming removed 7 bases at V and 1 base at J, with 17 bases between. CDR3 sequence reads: CASWSDRDLSYNEQFF. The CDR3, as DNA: TGTGCCAGCTGGTCCGACCGGGACTTATCCTACAATGAGCAGTTCTTC.

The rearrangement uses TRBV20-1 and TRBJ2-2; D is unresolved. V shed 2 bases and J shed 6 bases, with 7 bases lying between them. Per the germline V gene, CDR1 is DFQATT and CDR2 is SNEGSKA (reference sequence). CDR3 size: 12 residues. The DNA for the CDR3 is TGCAGTGCTAGATACCGGCCCGGGGAGCTGTTTTTT. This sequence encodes CSARYRPGELFF.

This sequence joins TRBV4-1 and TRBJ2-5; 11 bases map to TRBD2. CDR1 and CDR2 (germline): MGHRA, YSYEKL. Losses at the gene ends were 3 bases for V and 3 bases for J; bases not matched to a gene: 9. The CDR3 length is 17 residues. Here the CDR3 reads CASSQSSGTSGKETQYF. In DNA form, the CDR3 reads TGCGCCAGCAGCCAGAGTTCAGGGACTAGCGGTAAAGAGACCCAGTACTTC.

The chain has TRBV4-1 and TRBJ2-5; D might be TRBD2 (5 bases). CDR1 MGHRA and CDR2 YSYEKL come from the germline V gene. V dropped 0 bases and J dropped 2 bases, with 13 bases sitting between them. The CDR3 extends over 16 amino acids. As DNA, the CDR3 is TGCGCCAGCAGCCAAGAGTTGGTAGCGTTACAAGAGACCCAGTACTTC. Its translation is CASSQELVALQETQYF.

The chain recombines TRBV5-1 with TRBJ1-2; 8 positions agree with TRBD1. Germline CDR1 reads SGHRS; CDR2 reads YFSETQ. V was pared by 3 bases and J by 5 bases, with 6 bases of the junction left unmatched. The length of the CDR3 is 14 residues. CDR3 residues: CASSYQGARYGYTF. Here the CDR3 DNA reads TGCGCCAGCAGCTACCAGGGGGCGCGGTATGGCTACACCTTC.

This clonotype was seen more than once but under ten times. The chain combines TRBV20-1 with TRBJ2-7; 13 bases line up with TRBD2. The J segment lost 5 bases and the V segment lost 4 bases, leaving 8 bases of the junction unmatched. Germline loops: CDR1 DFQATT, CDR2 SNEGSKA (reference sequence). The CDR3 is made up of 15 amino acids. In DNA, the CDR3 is TGCAGTGCTACCGCGACTAGCGGGAGGTTTAACGAGCAGTACTTC. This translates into CSATATSGRFNEQYF.

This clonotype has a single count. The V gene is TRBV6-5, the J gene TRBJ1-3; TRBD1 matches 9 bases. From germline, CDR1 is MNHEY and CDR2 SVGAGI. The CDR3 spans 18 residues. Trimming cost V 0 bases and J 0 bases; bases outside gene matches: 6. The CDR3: CASSYSTGGISSGNTIYF. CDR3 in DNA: TGTGCCAGCAGTTACTCGACAGGGGGTATATCCTCTGGAAACACCATATATTTT.